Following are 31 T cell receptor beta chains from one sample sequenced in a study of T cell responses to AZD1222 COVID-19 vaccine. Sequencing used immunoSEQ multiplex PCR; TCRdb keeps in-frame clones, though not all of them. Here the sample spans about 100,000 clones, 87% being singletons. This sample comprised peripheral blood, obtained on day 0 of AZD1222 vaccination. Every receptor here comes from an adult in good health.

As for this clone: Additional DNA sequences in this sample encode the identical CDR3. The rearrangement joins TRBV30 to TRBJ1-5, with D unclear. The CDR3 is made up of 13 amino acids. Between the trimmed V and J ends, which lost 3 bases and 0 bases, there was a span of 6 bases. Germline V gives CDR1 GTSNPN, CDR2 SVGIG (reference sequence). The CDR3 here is CAWSGGSNQPQHF. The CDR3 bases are TGTGCCTGGAGCGGCGGTAGCAATCAGCCCCAGCATTTT.

The CDR3 loop is CASSQEGRAVTNEKLFF. The CDR3 DNA reads TGCGCCAGCAGCCAAGAGGGCAGGGCTGTGACTAATGAAAAACTGTTTTTT. This chain links TRBV4-3 with TRBJ1-4, with TRBD1 as a possible D gene (5 bases). CDR1 and CDR2 (germline): LGHNA, YSLEER. CDR3 length equals 17 residues. With 0 bases removed from V and 2 bases from J, the gap between germline ends came to 13 bases.

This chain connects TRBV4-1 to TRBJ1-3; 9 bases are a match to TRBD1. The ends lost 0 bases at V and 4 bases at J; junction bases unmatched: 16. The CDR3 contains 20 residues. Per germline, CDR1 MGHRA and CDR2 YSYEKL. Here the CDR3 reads CASSQEYVQGASHRGNTIYF. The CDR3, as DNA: TGCGCCAGCAGCCAAGAGTATGTACAGGGGGCATCCCACCGGGGAAACACCATATATTTT.

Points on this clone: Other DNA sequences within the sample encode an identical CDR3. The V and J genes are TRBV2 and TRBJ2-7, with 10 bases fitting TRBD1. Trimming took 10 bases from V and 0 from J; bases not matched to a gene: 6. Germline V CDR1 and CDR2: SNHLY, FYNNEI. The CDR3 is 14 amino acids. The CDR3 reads CATWGTGDSYEQYF. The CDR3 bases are TGTGCCACATGGGGGACAGGGGACTCCTACGAGCAGTACTTC.

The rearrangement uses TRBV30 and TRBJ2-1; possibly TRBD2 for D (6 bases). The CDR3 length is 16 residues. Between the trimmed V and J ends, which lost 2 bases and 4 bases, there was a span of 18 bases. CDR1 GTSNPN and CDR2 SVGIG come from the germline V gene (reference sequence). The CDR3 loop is CAWSIIRGTVYNEQFF. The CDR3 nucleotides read TGTGCCTGGAGTATAATACGGGGGACCGTTTACAATGAGCAGTTCTTC.

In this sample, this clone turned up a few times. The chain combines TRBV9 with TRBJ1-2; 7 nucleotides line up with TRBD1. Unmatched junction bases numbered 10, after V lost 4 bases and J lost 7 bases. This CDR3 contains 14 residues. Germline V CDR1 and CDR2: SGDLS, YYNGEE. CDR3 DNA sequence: TGTGCCAGCAGCAAGGACAGGCGGGGAGCTGGCTACACCTTC. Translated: CASSKDRRGAGYTF.

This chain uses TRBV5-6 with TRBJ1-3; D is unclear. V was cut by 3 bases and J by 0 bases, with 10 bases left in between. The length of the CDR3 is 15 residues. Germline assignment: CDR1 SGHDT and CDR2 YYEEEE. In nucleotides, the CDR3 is TGTGCCAGCAGCTGGGATCGAGTCTCTGGAAACACCATATATTTT. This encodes CASSWDRVSGNTIYF.

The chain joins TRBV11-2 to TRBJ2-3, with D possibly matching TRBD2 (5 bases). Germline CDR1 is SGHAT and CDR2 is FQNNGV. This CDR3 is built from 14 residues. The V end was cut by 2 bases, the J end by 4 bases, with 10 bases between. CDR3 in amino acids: CASSLRIGADTQYF. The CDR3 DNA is TGTGCCAGCAGCTTACGCATCGGGGCAGATACGCAGTATTTT.

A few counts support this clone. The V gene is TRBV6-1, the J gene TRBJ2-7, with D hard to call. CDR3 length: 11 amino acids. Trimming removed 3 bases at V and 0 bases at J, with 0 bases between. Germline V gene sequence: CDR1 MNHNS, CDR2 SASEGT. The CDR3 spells CASSDSYEQYF. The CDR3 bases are TGTGCCAGCAGTGACTCCTACGAGCAGTACTTC.

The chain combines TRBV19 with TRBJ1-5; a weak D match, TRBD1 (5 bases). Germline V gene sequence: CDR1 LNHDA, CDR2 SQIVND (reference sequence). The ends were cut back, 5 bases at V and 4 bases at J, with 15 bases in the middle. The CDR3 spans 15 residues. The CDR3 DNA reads TGTGCCAGTAGTCCCGGACAAGTGCCAAATCAGCCCCAGCATTTT. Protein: CASSPGQVPNQPQHF.

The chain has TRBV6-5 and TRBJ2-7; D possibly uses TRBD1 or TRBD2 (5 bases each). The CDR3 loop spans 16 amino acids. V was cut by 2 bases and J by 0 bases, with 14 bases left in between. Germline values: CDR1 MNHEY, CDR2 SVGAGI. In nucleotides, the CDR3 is TGTGCCAGCAGTTACCGACCGGGTGGGGGCTCCTACGAGCAGTACTTC. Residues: CASSYRPGGGSYEQYF.

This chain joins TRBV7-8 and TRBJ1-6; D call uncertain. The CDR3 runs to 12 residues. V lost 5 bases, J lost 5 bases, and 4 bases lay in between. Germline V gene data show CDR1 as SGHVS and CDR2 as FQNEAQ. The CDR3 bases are TGTGCCAGCAGCCATAATAATTCACCCCTCCACTTT. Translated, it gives CASSHNNSPLHF.

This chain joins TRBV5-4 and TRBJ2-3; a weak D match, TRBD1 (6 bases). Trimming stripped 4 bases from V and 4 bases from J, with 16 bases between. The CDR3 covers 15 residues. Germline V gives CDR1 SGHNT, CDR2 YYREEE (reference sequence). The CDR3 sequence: CASSSLQNRADTQYF. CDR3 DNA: TGTGCCAGCAGCAGTCTCCAGAACAGGGCAGATACGCAGTATTTT. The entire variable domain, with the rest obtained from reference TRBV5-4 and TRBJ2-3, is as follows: ETGVTQSPTHLIKTRGQQVTLRCSSQSGHNTVSWYQQALGQGPQFIFQYYREEENGRGNFPPRFSGLQFPNYSSELNVNALELDDSALYLCASSSLQNRADTQYFGPGTRLTVL.

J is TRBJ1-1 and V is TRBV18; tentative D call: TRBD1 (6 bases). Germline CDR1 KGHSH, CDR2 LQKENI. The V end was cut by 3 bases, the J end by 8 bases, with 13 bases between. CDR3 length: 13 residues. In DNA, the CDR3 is TGTGCCAGCTCACCGAACAAGGGGGGGGAAGCTTTCTTT. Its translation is CASSPNKGGEAFF.

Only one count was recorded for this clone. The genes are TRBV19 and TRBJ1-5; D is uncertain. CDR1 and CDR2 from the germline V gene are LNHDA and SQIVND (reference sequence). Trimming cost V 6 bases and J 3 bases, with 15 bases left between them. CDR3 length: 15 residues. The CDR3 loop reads CASRPSQPPNQPQHF. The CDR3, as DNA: TGTGCCAGTAGACCGTCCCAACCCCCCAATCAGCCCCAGCATTTT.

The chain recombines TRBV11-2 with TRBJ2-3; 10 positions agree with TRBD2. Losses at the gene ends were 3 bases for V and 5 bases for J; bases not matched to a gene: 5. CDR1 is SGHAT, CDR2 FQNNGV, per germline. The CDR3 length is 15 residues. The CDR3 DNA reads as TGTGCCAGCAGCTTTAGAGCGGGGGGGAGAGATACGCAGTATTTT. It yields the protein CASSFRAGGRDTQYF. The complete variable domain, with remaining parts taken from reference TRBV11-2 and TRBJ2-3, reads EAGVAQSPRYKIIEKRQSVAFWCNPISGHATLYWYQQILGQGPKLLIQFQNNGVVDDSQLPKDRFSAERLKGVDSTLKIQPAKLEDSAVYLCASSFRAGGRDTQYFGPGTRLTVL.

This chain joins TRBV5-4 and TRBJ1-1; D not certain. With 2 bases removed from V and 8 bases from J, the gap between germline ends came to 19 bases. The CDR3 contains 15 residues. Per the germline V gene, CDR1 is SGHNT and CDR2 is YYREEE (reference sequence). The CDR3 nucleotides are TGTGCCAGCAGCTTTACCACTGGGAGGAGGGTAGAAGCTTTCTTT. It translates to CASSFTTGRRVEAFF.

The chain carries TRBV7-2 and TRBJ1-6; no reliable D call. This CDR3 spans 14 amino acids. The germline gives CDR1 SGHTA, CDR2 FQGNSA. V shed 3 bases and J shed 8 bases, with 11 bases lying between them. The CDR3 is CASSLLPEDSPLHF. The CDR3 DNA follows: TGTGCCAGCAGCTTGCTACCCGAGGATTCACCCCTCCACTTT.

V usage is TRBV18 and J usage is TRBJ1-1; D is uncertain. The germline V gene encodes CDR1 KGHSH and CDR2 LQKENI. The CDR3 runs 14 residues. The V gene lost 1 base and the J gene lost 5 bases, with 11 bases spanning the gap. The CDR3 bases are TGTGCCAGCTCACCACAACTATCCCGAACTGAAGCTTTCTTT. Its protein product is CASSPQLSRTEAFF. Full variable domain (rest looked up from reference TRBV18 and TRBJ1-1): NAGVMQNPRHLVRRRGQEARLRCSPMKGHSHVYWYRQLPEEGLKFMVYLQKENIIDESGMPKERFSAEFPKEGPSILRIQQVVRGDSAAYFCASSPQLSRTEAFFGQGTRLTVV.

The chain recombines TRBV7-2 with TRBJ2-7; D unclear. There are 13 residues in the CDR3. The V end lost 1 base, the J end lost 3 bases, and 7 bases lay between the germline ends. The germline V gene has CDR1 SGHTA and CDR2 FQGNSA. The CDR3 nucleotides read TGTGCCAGCAGCTTAGAGTTATTCTACGAGCAGTACTTC. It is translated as CASSLELFYEQYF.

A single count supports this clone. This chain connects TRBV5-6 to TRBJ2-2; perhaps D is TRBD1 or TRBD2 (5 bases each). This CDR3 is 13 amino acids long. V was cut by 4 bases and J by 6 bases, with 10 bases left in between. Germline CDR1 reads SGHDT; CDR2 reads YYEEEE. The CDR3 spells CASSLGTAGELFF. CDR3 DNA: TGTGCCAGCAGCCTGGGGACGGCCGGGGAGCTGTTTTTT.

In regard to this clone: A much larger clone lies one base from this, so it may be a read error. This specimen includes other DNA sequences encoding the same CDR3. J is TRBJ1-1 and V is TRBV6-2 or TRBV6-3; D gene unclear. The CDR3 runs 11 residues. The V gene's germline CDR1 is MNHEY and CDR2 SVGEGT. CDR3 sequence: CASSYETEAFF. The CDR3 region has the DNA TGTGCCAGCAGTTACGAGACTGAAGCTTTTTTT.

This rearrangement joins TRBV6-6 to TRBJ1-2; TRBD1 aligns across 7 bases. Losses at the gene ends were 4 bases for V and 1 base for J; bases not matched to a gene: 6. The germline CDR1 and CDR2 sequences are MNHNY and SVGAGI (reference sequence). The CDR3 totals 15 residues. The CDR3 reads CASSFERQGNYGYTF. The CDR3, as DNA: TGTGCCAGCAGTTTCGAGAGACAGGGTAACTATGGCTACACCTTC.

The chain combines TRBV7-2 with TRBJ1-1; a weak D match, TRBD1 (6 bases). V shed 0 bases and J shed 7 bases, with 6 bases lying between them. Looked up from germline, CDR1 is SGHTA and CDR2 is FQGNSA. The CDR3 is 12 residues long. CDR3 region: CASSLARGEAFF. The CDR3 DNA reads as TGTGCCAGCAGCTTAGCCAGGGGTGAAGCTTTCTTT.

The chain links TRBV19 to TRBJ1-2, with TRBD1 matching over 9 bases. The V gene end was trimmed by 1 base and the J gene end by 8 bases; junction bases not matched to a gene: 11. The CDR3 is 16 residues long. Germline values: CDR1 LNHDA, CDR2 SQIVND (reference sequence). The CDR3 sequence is CASSIGARTGANGYTF. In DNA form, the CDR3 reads TGTGCCAGTAGTATAGGGGCCCGGACAGGGGCGAACGGCTACACCTTC. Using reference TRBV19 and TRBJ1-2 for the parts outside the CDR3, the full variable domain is DGGITQSPKYLFRKEGQNVTLSCEQNLNHDAMYWYRQDPGQGLRLIYYSQIVNDFQKGDIAEGYSVSREKKESFPLTVTSAQKNPTAFYLCASSIGARTGANGYTFGSGTRLTVV.

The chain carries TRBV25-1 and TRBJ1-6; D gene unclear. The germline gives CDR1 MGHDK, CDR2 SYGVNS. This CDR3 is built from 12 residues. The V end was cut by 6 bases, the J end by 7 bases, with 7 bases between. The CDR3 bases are TGTGCCAGCAGAGCACCCAATTCACCCCTCCACTTT. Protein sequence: CASRAPNSPLHF.

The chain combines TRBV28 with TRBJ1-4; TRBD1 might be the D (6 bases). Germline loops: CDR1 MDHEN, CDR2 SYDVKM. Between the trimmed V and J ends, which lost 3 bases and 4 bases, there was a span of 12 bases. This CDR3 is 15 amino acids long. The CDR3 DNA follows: TGTGCCAGCAGTTTTCCGGGACAAATTAATGAAAAACTGTTTTTT. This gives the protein CASSFPGQINEKLFF.

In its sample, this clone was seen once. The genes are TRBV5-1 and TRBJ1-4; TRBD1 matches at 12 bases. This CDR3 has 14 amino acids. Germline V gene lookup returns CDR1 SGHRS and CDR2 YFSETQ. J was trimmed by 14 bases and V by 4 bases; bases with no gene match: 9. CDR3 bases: TGCGCCAGCAGCCCGGGGACAGGGGGCGCGATCCTGTTTTTT. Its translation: CASSPGTGGAILFF.

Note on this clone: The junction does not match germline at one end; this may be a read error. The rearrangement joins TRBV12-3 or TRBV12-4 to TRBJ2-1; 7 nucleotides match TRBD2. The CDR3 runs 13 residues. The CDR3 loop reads CASSVPTSLGRIF. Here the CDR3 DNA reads TGTGCCAGCAGTGTCCCGACTAGCCTCGGTAGGATCTTC.

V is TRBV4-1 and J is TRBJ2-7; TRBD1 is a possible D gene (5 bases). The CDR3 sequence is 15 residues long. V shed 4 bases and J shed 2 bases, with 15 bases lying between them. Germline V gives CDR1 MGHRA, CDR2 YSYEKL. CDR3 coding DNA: TGCGCCAGCAGCCCCCCCAGGGCTCGCCCCTACGAGCAGTACTTC. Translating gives CASSPPRARPYEQYF.

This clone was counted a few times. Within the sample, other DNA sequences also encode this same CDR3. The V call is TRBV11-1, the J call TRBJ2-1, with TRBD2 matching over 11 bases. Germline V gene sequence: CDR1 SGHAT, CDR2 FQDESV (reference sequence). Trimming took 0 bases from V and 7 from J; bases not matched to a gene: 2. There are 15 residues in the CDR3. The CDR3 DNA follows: TGTGCCAGCAGCTTAGCCACTAGCGGGGGTAATGAGCAGTTCTTC. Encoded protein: CASSLATSGGNEQFF.